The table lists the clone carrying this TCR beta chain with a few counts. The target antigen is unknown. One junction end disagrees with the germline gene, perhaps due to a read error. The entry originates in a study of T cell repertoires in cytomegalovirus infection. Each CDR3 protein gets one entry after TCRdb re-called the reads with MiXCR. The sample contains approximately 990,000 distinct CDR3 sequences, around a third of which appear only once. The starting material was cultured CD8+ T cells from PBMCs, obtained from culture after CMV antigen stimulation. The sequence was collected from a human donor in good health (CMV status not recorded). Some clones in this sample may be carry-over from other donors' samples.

The CDR3, as DNA: TGTGCTAGCAGCCTAGAGGGGGGGCGAAATGAGCAGTTCTTC. Its protein product is CASSLEGGRNEQFF. The chain joins TRBV7-7 to TRBJ2-1, with D possibly being TRBD2 (7 bases). The CDR3 runs to 14 residues. Per the germline V gene, CDR1 is SSHAT and CDR2 is FNYEAQ (reference sequence).